This T cell receptor beta chain was identified during a study of T-cell reconstitution after alpha-beta-depleted transplantation in children. Study-level points and caveats: Elevated TCRbeta diversity at day 60 was traced, in some patients, to surviving recipient T cells and thymic progenitors. T-cell counts and diversity at one year post-transplant came mainly from newly produced T cells.

Unique molecular identifiers were incorporated during preparation of the TCRbeta library. TCRdb itself ran the PCR reads through MiXCR, one entry per CDR3 protein. The repertoire consists of about 870,000 distinct CDR3 sequences, with 15% to 20% occurring once and the leading ten covering approximately 5%. Points on this clonotype: The antigen is unknown.

The sequence came from a male patient younger than 18 who had a stem cell transplant for acute lymphoblastic leukemia, so the T cells may come from the graft donor. The sequences come from PBMCs, mostly from graft donor cells, collected 360 days after TCRalphabeta/CD19-depleted stem cell transplant.

The CDR3 region has the DNA TGTGCCAGCAGCTTATGTGCAGCTCCTCACCTGTGGGGGAGTCCGAACACCGGGGAGCTGTTTTTT. As protein: CASSLCAAPHLWGSPNTGELFF. The rearrangement joins TRBV7-2 to TRBJ2-2, with D tentatively TRBD1 or TRBD2 (5 bases each). Germline CDR1 reads SGHTA; CDR2 reads FQGNSA. This CDR3 has 22 residues. V lost 2 bases and J lost 0, with 28 bases in between. Complete variable domain (other parts from reference TRBV7-2 and TRBJ2-2): GAGVSQSPSNKVTEKGKDVELRCDPISGHTALYWYRQSLGQGLEFLIYFQGNSAPDKSGLPSDRFSAERTGGSVSTLTIQRTQQEDSAVYLCASSLCAAPHLWGSPNTGELFFGEGSRLTVL.